This T cell receptor (beta chain) was sequenced for a study of cytomegalovirus exposure and HLA in healthy donors. In the case of this clone: Its antigen remains unidentified. Other DNA sequences of this sample code for an identical CDR3.

The PCR contained 60 Vbeta and 13 Jbeta primers. Assay: immunoSEQ multiplex PCR; the TCRdb copy retains only in-frame clones and omits some. The profile shows around 150,000 clones, approximately 77% of them singletons. The study's findings and limits: Most TCR sequences were uncommon, yet certain public TCRs appeared in many donors. CMV antigen specificity was confirmed in vitro for three CMV-associated chains. Another analysis was done later, and it associated 15,000 or so TCR beta sequences with HLA alleles at 0.05 false discovery rate. Analysis was performed later, and it showed HLA-associated TCR beta chains to be more clonally expanded than equally common others.

There are 16 residues in the CDR3. V gave up 3 bases and J gave up 2 bases; unmatched junction bases: 6. Germline V lookup: CDR1 KGHSH, CDR2 LQKENI. V and J are TRBV18 and TRBJ2-3; 9 bases are a match to TRBD2. This TCR was recovered from a woman aged 35 to 49 in good health and CMV-seronegative. The sequenced sample consisted of PBMCs. The CDR3 DNA sequence: TGTGCCAGCTCACCGGGTCTAGCGGGGTCCACAGATACGCAGTATTTT. Residues: CASSPGLAGSTDTQYF.